A single T cell receptor beta chain is shown here with its context. This clone's antigen is unknown. A read error may produce the germline difference seen at one junction end. Stable Graves' hyperthyroidism was defined as no progression to ophthalmopathy during 18 months of follow-up. Hyperthyroidism patients were newly diagnosed, with disease duration under 2 months, and aged 18 to 65 years. The study excluded patients with uncontrolled infections, other autoimmune diseases, pregnancy or lactation. Diagnoses were based on clinical symptoms, serum thyroxine and TRAb, thyroid ultrasound and orbital computed tomography. PBMCs were separated from under 12 ml of fresh peripheral blood using Ficoll-Paque density gradient centrifugation. Total RNA was extracted using Trizol reagent, and RNA quality was assessed on an Agilent 2100 Bioanalyzer. The TCR beta CDR3 regions were amplified from the RNA transcripts. A first-round RT-PCR of the TCR CDR3 used the HTBI primer set with the Qiagen OneStep RT-PCR kit. The libraries were constructed in a second round of multiplex PCR and then size-selected and purified. The libraries were sequenced on an Illumina HiSeq2000 using paired-end 100 bp reads. The study's own analysis went as follows. SOAPnuke was used to process the raw data, throwing out any read that contained adapters or uncalled bases, had a mean Phred below 15, or lacked an exact constant-primer or identifier match. COPE v1.2.5 was used to merge the high-quality paired reads, and each unique nucleotide sequence was defined as a clonotype. MiTCR v1.1 was used to align the clonotypes against IMGT TRBV, TRBD and TRBJ reference segments. The analysis included only V-J combinations with a frequency above 0.0001, which together covered roughly 99% of the repertoires. A TCS score was defined as the ratio of F50 (clonal expansion) to E x V (chaos), with BLOSUM62-based TCRdist applied between CDR3 peptides within each V-J. Welch's t-statistics and random forest reduced 450 to 600 V-J features to 10 to 15, which were used in a naive Bayes classifier (R e1071). The public reads were reprocessed in TCRdb via fastp at Q25 and MiXCR, keeping in-frame beta chains. Every CDR3 protein is listed once, alongside the most common genes and DNA of its rows. None of the V and J calls come from the authors' own analysis; TCRdb made them. This sample has 500,000 to 600,000 distinct CDR3 sequences in its table, and approximately 15% of those were observed once. The top ten hold under 20% of the sample.

CDR3 length: 15 amino acids, cysteine to phenylalanine. Left in the record is the CDR3 DNA by itself, 45 bases read in frame from the first base. The CDR1 and CDR2 encoded by the germline V gene are ENHRY and SYGVKD. The entry originates in a study of T cells in Graves' hyperthyroidism and ophthalmopathy (dated by TCRdb to the late 2010s). Background on the whole study: Peripheral blood was sampled at the time of initial diagnosis, prior to any treatment. A discovery cohort of fewer than 110 patients, fewer than 50 with Graves' ophthalmopathy and approximately 57 with stable Graves' hyperthyroidism, was used to find distinguishing TCR V-J signatures. Prospective prediction of ophthalmopathy was tested in an independent validation cohort of some 19 hyperthyroidism patients and around 16 patients who later progressed to ophthalmopathy. The approximately 100 discovery patients were randomly divided into training and test sets at a 7:3 ratio. In addition, the study compared T-cell repertoires in thyroid tissue and in blood from roughly six Graves' hyperthyroidism patients. Once sampling was done, hyperthyroidism patients were given methimazole at a starting dose of 30 mg daily, whereas ophthalmopathy patients were given high-dose intravenous methylprednisolone. According to the paper, TCR Vbeta CDR3 sequencing was carried out on more than 120 peripheral blood samples, which came from more than 40 ophthalmopathy, around 74 hyperthyroidism and roughly 17 progressor patients.

The investigation overall reported the following: In cross-validation, a model built on a 13 V-J signature told ophthalmopathy apart from stable hyperthyroidism with approximately 91% sensitivity and around 84% specificity, and in testing the same model reached 80%/75%. Most expanded thyroid clonotypes (frequency above 0.001) were also detected in blood, suggesting blood repertoires may reflect thyroid immune responses. No statistical method was used to set the sample size in advance, and investigators knew the group allocation. In validation, progression to ophthalmopathy was predicted by the model with 70.59% sensitivity and nearly 75% specificity, a median of around 5.9 months before onset.

Sample: blood. This sequence was found in a woman aged 18-30 years with Graves' hyperthyroidism. The chain was built from TRBV10-3 and TRBJ1-1; TRBD1 aligns with 8 central bases. The nucleotide sequence reads TGTGCCATCGGTGAACCGCAGGGGGCGAACACTGAAGCTTTCTTT. The translation is CAIGEPQGANTEAFF.